This TCR beta chain was observed in a study of blood T cell repertoires in COVID-19. Study information: From T cells, B-cell-depleted T cells, or PBMCs came the material, which was cDNA or gDNA.

Original methodology: Amplification with reference gene primers provided the estimates of nucleated cell counts. The method was immunoSEQ multiplex PCR; TCRdb's version includes in-frame clones alone and lacks a portion of them. V and J calls and clone size are copied from that table; D and trimming were computed from the DNA. The profile shows about 210,000 clones, over 75% of them singletons. This clone was seen only once. Recruited during active infection, patients (from Seattle) were subsequently followed longitudinally. CDR3 size: 15 residues. Germline V gene data show CDR1 as SGHDT and CDR2 as YYEEEE. Trimming removed 4 bases from V and 7 bases from J, with 20 bases in between.

The chain uses TRBV5-6 and TRBJ1-1; D may be TRBD1 (6 bases). The receptor's source is a man aged 50-60 years with COVID-19, enrolled during active disease. The sequencing input was peripheral blood. The CDR3 DNA reads as TGTGCCAGCAGCACTCTAACCGGGACACGTCTTGAAGCTTTCTTT. Its translation: CASSTLTGTRLEAFF.